These 23 T cell receptor beta chains came from one sample sequenced in a study of response to subunit inactivated influenza vaccine. A single record per CDR3 protein comes from TCRdb applying MiXCR to the RT-PCR reads. The sample shows 500,000 to 550,000 distinct CDR3 sequences, 6.5% to 8% of them seen only once. This sample comprised PBMCs from blood, obtained roughly 24 months after vaccination. These receptors were collected from a man aged 50 to 69 who received an inactivated influenza vaccine.

This clonotype showed up just a few times. The rearrangement joins TRBV7-9 to TRBJ2-1; TRBD2 matches 11 bases. CDR1 is SEHNR, CDR2 FQNEAQ, per germline (reference sequence). The CDR3 length is 15 residues. Trimming took 7 bases from V and 4 from J; bases not matched to a gene: 6. This CDR3 is CASNFRLAGYNEQFF. In nucleotides, the CDR3 is TGTGCCAGCAACTTTCGACTAGCGGGATACAATGAGCAGTTCTTC.

This chain uses TRBV6-2 or TRBV6-3 with TRBJ2-3, with 11 nucleotides matching TRBD2. V gave up 5 bases and J gave up 2 bases; unmatched junction bases: 6. The CDR3 has 16 residues. The V gene's germline CDR1 is MNHEY and CDR2 SVGEGT. This CDR3 is CASSTRSGGATDTQYF. CDR3 nucleotides: TGTGCCAGCAGTACTCGTAGCGGGGGGGCCACAGATACGCAGTATTTT.

In this sample, this clonotype turned up many times. The chain is built from TRBV7-3 and TRBJ2-1; 8 nucleotides agree with TRBD2. In germline, CDR1 is SGHTA, CDR2 FQGTGA. There are 17 residues in the CDR3. Trimming removed 5 bases from V and 3 bases from J; junction bases left unmatched: 12. The CDR3 DNA sequence: TGTGCCAGCAGCCCGGGCGGGGGACTAGTGAACTACAATGAGCAGTTCTTC. Translated, it gives CASSPGGGLVNYNEQFF.

The gene calls are TRBV9 and TRBJ2-5; D possibly matches TRBD1 or TRBD2 (6 bases each). Trimming pared 1 base from V and 5 bases from J, leaving 18 bases between. This CDR3 region has 16 residues. Germline CDR1 and CDR2: SGDLS and YYNGEE. DNA for the CDR3: TGTGCCAGCAGCGTATCGCCCAACAGGGAGGTGGAGACCCAGTACTTC. It is translated as CASSVSPNREVETQYF.

This clonotype was observed at least ten times. This rearrangement joins TRBV29-1 to TRBJ2-1; D is uncertain. CDR3 length: 12 amino acids. Germline CDR1 SQVTM, CDR2 ANQGSEA. Trimming took 4 bases from V and 4 from J, leaving 8 bases between them. The CDR3 here is CSVGLVYNEQFF. The CDR3 nucleotides read TGCAGCGTTGGGTTGGTTTACAATGAGCAGTTCTTC.

This clonotype showed up just a few times. V is TRBV12-3 or TRBV12-4 and J is TRBJ2-2; D remains ambiguous. The CDR3 has 12 residues. V was pared by 3 bases and J by 6 bases, with 5 bases between. CDR3 bases: TGTGCCAGCAGTTTTCGCGCCGGGGAGCTGTTTTTT. Translated: CASSFRAGELFF.

The chain uses TRBV7-2 and TRBJ2-5, with D possibly being TRBD1 or TRBD2 (5 bases each). Per germline, CDR1 SGHTA and CDR2 FQGNSA. V lost 5 bases and J 1 base, leaving 11 bases between the germline ends. The CDR3 totals 14 residues. CDR3 region: CASSRDHIQETQYF. CDR3 nucleotide sequence: TGTGCCAGCAGCCGGGACCACATCCAAGAGACCCAGTACTTC. Based on the CDR3 plus reference TRBV7-2 and TRBJ2-5, the full variable domain is GAGVSQSPSNKVTEKGKDVELRCDPISGHTALYWYRQSLGQGLEFLIYFQGNSAPDKSGLPSDRFSAERTGGSVSTLTIQRTQQEDSAVYLCASSRDHIQETQYFGPGTRLLVL.

This clonotype has ten or more counts. The genes are TRBV4-3 and TRBJ2-3; TRBD2 is a possible D gene (6 bases). CDR1 LGHNA and CDR2 YSLEER come from the germline V gene. This CDR3 is built from 15 residues. The germline V and J ends were trimmed by 0 bases and 1 base, with 8 bases remaining between them. The CDR3 loop reads CASSQEEGRTDTQYF. In DNA, the CDR3 is TGCGCCAGCAGCCAAGAGGAGGGTCGCACAGATACGCAGTATTTT.

The rearrangement uses TRBV5-1 and TRBJ1-6; D uncertain. The germline V gene has CDR1 SGHRS and CDR2 YFSETQ. V gave up 0 bases and J gave up 8 bases, with 9 bases separating them. CDR3 length: 14 residues. CDR3 residues: CASSLGSKDSPLHF. The CDR3 DNA reads TGCGCCAGCAGCTTGGGATCCAAGGATTCACCCCTCCACTTT.

This clonotype was counted ten times or more. The chain has TRBV12-3 or TRBV12-4 and TRBJ2-5; no clear D gene. The CDR3 sequence is 13 residues long. The ends were cut back, 4 bases at V and 4 bases at J, with 10 bases in the middle. Written as DNA, the CDR3 is TGTGCCAGCAGTTCCAGTGGCATAGAGACCCAGTACTTC. It codes for CASSSSGIETQYF.

This clonotype was observed at least ten times. V gene TRBV5-5 combines with J gene TRBJ2-1; D is perhaps TRBD1 or TRBD2 (5 bases each). The CDR3 extends over 15 amino acids. Trimming removed 0 bases from V and 3 bases from J, with 10 bases in between. From germline, CDR1 is SGHKS and CDR2 YYEKEE (reference sequence). CDR3 sequence: CASSLGSGLYNEQFF. The DNA of the CDR3 is TGTGCCAGCAGCTTGGGGTCGGGGCTCTACAATGAGCAGTTCTTC.

This clonotype was detected many times. This chain uses TRBV2 with TRBJ2-3; the D gene is possibly TRBD2 (5 bases). V was clipped by 4 bases and J by 2 bases, with 13 bases between them. The CDR3 is made up of 15 amino acids. Germline lookup yields CDR1 SNHLY and CDR2 FYNNEI. CDR3 sequence (DNA): TGTGCCAGCAGTGCGCCGGGATGGGTCACAGATACGCAGTATTTT. This gives the protein CASSAPGWVTDTQYF.

The genes are TRBV20-1 and TRBJ2-3, with 7 bases aligning to TRBD2. This CDR3 has 17 residues. The germline CDR1 and CDR2 sequences are DFQATT and SNEGSKA (reference sequence). V trimming: 0 bases; J trimming: 7 bases; junction bases outside the gene matches: 16. DNA for the CDR3: TGCAGTGCTAGAGATCTGGTTACTAGCGCCCTCAGAAATACGCAGTATTTT. Protein: CSARDLVTSALRNTQYF.

This clonotype was seen many times. The chain is built from TRBV6-1 and TRBJ2-5; TRBD2 matches 10 bases. After removal of 6 bases from V and 5 bases from J, the junction contained 6 bases not matched to a gene. Germline V gene sequence: CDR1 MNHNS, CDR2 SASEGT. The CDR3 totals 14 residues. The CDR3 spells CASRTLAGVETQYF. The CDR3 bases are TGTGCCAGCAGGACTCTAGCGGGAGTGGAGACCCAGTACTTC.

This clonotype was recorded many times. As DNA, the CDR3 is TGCAGTGCTGGGGGGACCAGCTCCTACAATGAGCAGTTCTTC. This encodes CSAGGTSSYNEQFF. The gene calls are TRBV20-1 and TRBJ2-1; maybe TRBD2 (6 bases). Trimming pared 5 bases from V and 0 bases from J, leaving 11 bases between. This CDR3 is built from 14 residues. Per germline, CDR1 DFQATT and CDR2 SNEGSKA (reference sequence).

Many counts were recorded for this clonotype. The V and J genes are TRBV6-5 and TRBJ2-3; D ambiguous. CDR1 and CDR2 from the germline V gene are MNHEY and SVGAGI. The CDR3 spans 14 residues. The V end was cut by 2 bases, the J end by 7 bases, with 13 bases between. The CDR3 DNA follows: TGTGCCAGCAGTTACGATGTGCCCCCATATACGCAGTATTTT. This codes for CASSYDVPPYTQYF.

V is TRBV20-1 and J is TRBJ2-1; 12 nucleotides align to TRBD2. The CDR3 consists of 15 residues. CDR1 is DFQATT and CDR2 is SNEGSKA in the germline V gene (reference sequence). V shed 3 bases, J shed 6 bases, and the junction held 6 bases outside the gene matches. This chain's CDR3 is CSASGLAGGSNEQFF. CDR3 DNA: TGCAGTGCTAGTGGTCTAGCGGGGGGGTCCAATGAGCAGTTCTTC.

The chain is built from TRBV10-3 and TRBJ2-5, with D uncertain. V gave up 6 bases and J gave up 5 bases, with 10 bases separating them. Germline V gene data show CDR1 as ENHRY and CDR2 as SYGVKD. This CDR3 contains 12 residues. This CDR3 is CAISRGSETQYF. DNA for the CDR3: TGTGCCATCAGCAGAGGTTCGGAGACCCAGTACTTC.

J is TRBJ1-6 and V is TRBV20-1; no reliable D call. Germline assignment: CDR1 DFQATT and CDR2 SNEGSKA (reference sequence). Trimming took 3 bases from V and 6 from J, leaving 12 bases between them. This CDR3 is 14 amino acids long. DNA of the CDR3: TGCAGTGCTAGGGGCCCAGGCCTTAATTCACCCCTCCACTTT. It codes for CSARGPGLNSPLHF.

V and J are TRBV3-1 and TRBJ2-1; D not resolved. Germline-derived CDR1 and CDR2 are LGHDT and YNNKEL (reference sequence). Between the trimmed V and J ends, which lost 4 bases and 4 bases, there was a span of 14 bases. The CDR3 length is 15 residues. The CDR3 DNA reads as TGTGCCAGCAGCCGTACTCCTCCCGGTTACAATGAGCAGTTCTTC. Translation: CASSRTPPGYNEQFF.

This clonotype was found many times. The chain employs TRBV5-1 and TRBJ2-1; 10 nucleotides align to TRBD2. The CDR3 spans 17 residues. V lost 4 bases and J lost 0; bases outside the gene matches: 7. CDR1 is SGHRS and CDR2 is YFSETQ in the germline V gene. The CDR3 loop is CASSPTSGPDSYNEQFF. CDR3 nucleotide sequence: TGCGCCAGCAGCCCGACTAGCGGGCCCGACTCCTACAATGAGCAGTTCTTC.

There are many counts of this clonotype. This sequence joins TRBV6-1 and TRBJ2-7; D not certain. From germline, CDR1 is MNHNS and CDR2 SASEGT. The CDR3 runs 13 residues. V gave up 2 bases and J gave up 2 bases, with 7 bases separating them. CDR3 nucleotide sequence: TGTGCCAGCAGTGAACAAGAACCCTACGAGCAGTACTTC. Encoded protein: CASSEQEPYEQYF.

Only a few counts were recorded for this clonotype. The chain is built from TRBV5-6 and TRBJ1-1; a possible D gene is TRBD1 (6 bases). CDR1 and CDR2 (germline): SGHDT, YYEEEE. This CDR3 has 16 residues. V was shortened by 4 bases and J by 0 bases, with 16 bases between the two germline ends. CDR3 DNA sequence: TGTGCCAGCAGCGGCCTCAGGGGCCGGGTGAACACTGAAGCTTTCTTT. The encoded protein is CASSGLRGRVNTEAFF. Looking up the rest from reference TRBV5-6 and TRBJ1-1 gives the full variable domain: DAGVTQSPTHLIKTRGQQVTLRCSPKSGHDTVSWYQQALGQGPQFIFQYYEEEERQRGNFPDRFSGHQFPNYSSELNVNALLLGDSALYLCASSGLRGRVNTEAFFGQGTRLTVV.